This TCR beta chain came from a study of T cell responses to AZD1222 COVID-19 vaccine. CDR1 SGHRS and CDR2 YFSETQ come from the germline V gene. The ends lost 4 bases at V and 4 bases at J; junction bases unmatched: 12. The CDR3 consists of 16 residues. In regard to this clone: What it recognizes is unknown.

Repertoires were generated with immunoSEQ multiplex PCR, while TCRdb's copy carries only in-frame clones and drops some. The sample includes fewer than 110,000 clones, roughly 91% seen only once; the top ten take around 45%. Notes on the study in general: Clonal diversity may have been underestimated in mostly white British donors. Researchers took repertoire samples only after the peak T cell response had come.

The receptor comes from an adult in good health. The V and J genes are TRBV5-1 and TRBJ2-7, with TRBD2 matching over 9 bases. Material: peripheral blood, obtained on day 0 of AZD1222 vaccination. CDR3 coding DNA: TGCGCCAGCAGCCGTTCCGGGGCTAGCGGGATTTACGAGCAGTACTTC. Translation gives CASSRSGASGIYEQYF.